The 17 T cell receptor beta chains below come from one sample, sequenced in a study of metastatic and nonmetastatic thyroid tumors. The entire patient cohort was treatment-naive prior to thyroid surgery. TCRdb called clones again from the PCR reads with MiXCR. This sample has around 7,100 clones; around a third occur once, and the top ten carry roughly 40%. Sequencing was performed on tumor tissue. The receptors come from a female donor with papillary thyroid cancer or a benign thyroid nodule (not recorded which). Some clones in this sample may be carry-over from other donors' samples.

This clone was detected only a few times. The CDR3 sequence: CASSPSREGLRCTDTQYF. The CDR3 DNA is TGTGCCAGCAGCCCGTCCCGGGAGGGCCTAAGGTGCACAGATACGCAGTATTTT. J is TRBJ2-3 and V is TRBV6-2 or TRBV6-3; 8 bases agree with TRBD2. The trim removed 6 bases at V and 1 base at J, leaving 15 bases unmatched. Per germline, CDR1 MNHEY and CDR2 SVGEGT. This CDR3 has 18 amino acids.

This clone occurred a few times. The genes are TRBV10-1 and TRBJ2-7, with D unclear. Germline CDR1 WNHNN, CDR2 SYGVQD (reference sequence). This CDR3 region has 15 residues. V was pared by 3 bases and J by 3 bases, with 15 bases between. CDR3 in amino acids: CASSEGRGTFYEQYF. CDR3 coding DNA: TGCGCCAGCAGTGAAGGCCGAGGAACCTTCTACGAGCAGTACTTC.

Many counts were recorded for this clone. The genes are TRBV20-1 and TRBJ1-5; the D gene is possibly TRBD1 (5 bases). This CDR3 region has 14 residues. CDR1 is DFQATT, CDR2 SNEGSKA, per germline (reference sequence). V lost 1 base, J lost 9 bases, and 16 bases lay in between. CDR3 loop: CSARAGTAERPQHF. For the CDR3, the DNA is TGCAGTGCTAGAGCCGGGACCGCAGAACGGCCCCAGCATTTT.

This chain joins TRBV6-2 or TRBV6-3 and TRBJ1-5, with TRBD1 matching over 7 bases. The V gene end was trimmed by 4 bases and the J gene end by 5 bases; junction bases not matched to a gene: 8. Germline CDR1 reads MNHEY; CDR2 reads SVGEGT. CDR3 length equals 15 residues. As DNA, the CDR3 is TGTGCCAGCAGTTCCCAGGGGGGTCCCCATCAGCCCCAGCATTTT. The encoded protein is CASSSQGGPHQPQHF.

CDR3 nucleotides: TGTGCCAGCAGTTTAGAAGGTAGCGGGAGTTTATACGAGCAGTACTTC. Translated, it gives CASSLEGSGSLYEQYF. The chain uses TRBV27 and TRBJ2-7; 9 bases line up with TRBD2. Looked up from germline, CDR1 is MNHEY and CDR2 is SMNVEV (reference sequence). Trimming took 2 bases from V and 4 from J; bases not matched to a gene: 9. The CDR3 contains 16 residues.

By its share, this clone is medium-sized. The chain is built from TRBV28 and TRBJ1-6; TRBD1 matches 9 bases. The germline V gene has CDR1 MDHEN and CDR2 SYDVKM. The CDR3 sequence is 16 residues long. The ends lost 3 bases at V and 8 bases at J; junction bases unmatched: 8. CDR3 bases: TGTGCCAGCAGTTTCACCGGGACAGGGTGGGATTCACCCCTCCACTTT. Translating gives CASSFTGTGWDSPLHF.

The J gene is TRBJ2-7, the V gene TRBV20-1; 9 nucleotides line up with TRBD1. The CDR3 is 14 amino acids. Trimming at V came to 6 bases and at J to 0 bases, leaving 6 bases not matched to a gene. CDR1 is DFQATT, CDR2 SNEGSKA, per germline (reference sequence). The CDR3 DNA is TGCAGTGCCCCTGAGACAGGGGGCTCCTACGAGCAGTACTTC. Residues: CSAPETGGSYEQYF.

CDR3 in DNA: TGCAGTGCTCCTAAGACAAAATCGACAGGCCGGAACACTGAAGCTTTCTTT. Residues: CSAPKTKSTGRNTEAFF. This rearrangement joins TRBV20-1 to TRBJ1-1, with D possibly matching TRBD1 (6 bases). V lost 5 bases and J lost 1, with 23 bases in between. Germline V gene lookup returns CDR1 DFQATT and CDR2 SNEGSKA (reference sequence). This CDR3 has 17 amino acids.

By sample share, this clone is medium-sized. The CDR3 bases are TGTGCCAGCAGTTTACGCAGGGGGAACACTGAAGCTTTCTTT. Translation gives CASSLRRGNTEAFF. The genes are TRBV6-2 or TRBV6-3 and TRBJ1-1; D perhaps matches TRBD1 (6 bases). V was trimmed by 4 bases and J by 1 base, leaving 10 bases between them. Germline CDR1 reads MNHEY; CDR2 reads SVGEGT. The CDR3 contains 14 residues.

The sample holds many counts of this clone. The chain couples TRBV14 to TRBJ1-2, with D uncertain. Germline-derived CDR1 and CDR2 are SGHDN and FVKESK. This CDR3 is built from 14 residues. Trimming stripped 2 bases from V and 0 bases from J, with 7 bases between. In DNA form, the CDR3 reads TGTGCCAGCAGCCAATACAAGTCTAACTATGGCTACACCTTC. This translates into CASSQYKSNYGYTF. Full variable domain (outside the CDR3, taken from reference TRBV14 and TRBJ1-2): EAGVTQFPSHSVIEKGQTVTLRCDPISGHDNLYWYRRVMGKEIKFLLHFVKESKQDESGMPNNRFLAERTGGTYSTLKVQPAELEDSGVYFCASSQYKSNYGYTFGSGTRLTVV.

This clone has at least ten counts. The rearrangement uses TRBV5-5 and TRBJ1-6; D perhaps matches TRBD1 (5 bases). This CDR3 contains 16 residues. Germline V gene lookup returns CDR1 SGHKS and CDR2 YYEKEE (reference sequence). Between the trimmed V and J ends, which lost 4 bases and 2 bases, there was a span of 13 bases. CDR3 in amino acids: CASSARMGAYNSPLHF. The CDR3 nucleotides read TGTGCCAGCAGCGCCCGAATGGGGGCCTATAATTCACCCCTCCACTTT.

Relative to its sample, this clone is medium-sized. The rearrangement links TRBV15 to TRBJ1-5; D call uncertain. The ends were cut back, 2 bases at V and 3 bases at J, with 8 bases in the middle. The CDR3 totals 14 residues. Germline V gene data show CDR1 as LNHNV and CDR2 as YYDKDF (reference sequence). In DNA form, the CDR3 reads TGTGCCACCAGCAGATCGACCTCCAATCAGCCCCAGCATTTT. Amino acids: CATSRSTSNQPQHF.

This clone was counted only a few times. This chain joins TRBV6-1 and TRBJ1-2; 11 nucleotides line up with TRBD1. With V trimmed by 6 bases and J by 7 bases, 10 bases remained unmatched. Germline CDR1 reads MNHNS; CDR2 reads SASEGT. The CDR3 has 15 amino acids. Here the CDR3 DNA reads TGTGCCAGCAGACTGCCCCGAGGACAGGGGGCTGGCTACACCTTC. It is translated as CASRLPRGQGAGYTF.

Remarks on this clone: One junction end does not reproduce the germline sequence, and a read error may be involved. V gene TRBV11-2 combines with J gene TRBJ1-3, with 8 bases that match TRBD1. Germline V gene lookup returns CDR1 SGHAT and CDR2 FQNNGV. The CDR3 has 16 amino acids. The CDR3 DNA is TGTGCGAGCAGCTCCTCGACAGGGGAAACTGGAAACACCATGTATTTT. This translates into CASSSSTGETGNTMYF.

By proportion, this clone is medium-sized. The rearrangement links TRBV19 to TRBJ1-1; perhaps TRBD1 as D (5 bases). This CDR3 is 15 amino acids long. V gave up 7 bases and J gave up 0 bases, with 15 bases separating them. Germline V gives CDR1 LNHDA, CDR2 SQIVND (reference sequence). The CDR3 region has the DNA TGTGCCAGTATCAATCCCCGGGGCATGAACACTGAAGCTTTCTTT. Amino acids: CASINPRGMNTEAFF.

The genes are TRBV20-1 and TRBJ1-3; D is undetermined. The CDR3 length is 11 residues. Germline V gene sequence: CDR1 DFQATT, CDR2 SNEGSKA (reference sequence). V was shortened by 1 base and J by 6 bases, with 4 bases between the two germline ends. CDR3 sequence (DNA): TGCAGTGCTAGAGCTCAAAACACCATATATTTT. Translation gives CSARAQNTIYF.

This clone has a count of ten or more. The junction shows a germline mismatch at one end, possibly a read error. The gene calls are TRBV5-1 and TRBJ2-6; D not resolved. There are 18 residues in the CDR3. In germline, CDR1 is SGHRS, CDR2 YFSETQ. The CDR3 nucleotides read TGCGCCGGCAGCTTGGCGGTCCCTGGGTCTTCTGGGGCCAACGTCCTGACTTTC. Translation gives CAGSLAVPGSSGANVLTF.